These T cell receptor beta chains were read from a single sample in a study of beta chain features in type 1 diabetes. Assay used: immunoSEQ multiplex PCR; TCRdb lists only in-frame clones, some missing. The repertoire holds 300,000 or so clones, with roughly an eighth as singletons. The sequenced material came from naive CD4+ T cells from blood. Receptor source: a young man with type 1 diabetes. Each CDR3 is given with its conserved first and last residue. Fields, in order: CDR3 length, V gene, D gene, J gene, clone size, CDR3 protein, CDR3 DNA. A D gene is named only where the DNA matches it firmly. Expanded clones are given a class, and other clones once, few, many or no size at all.

13	TRBV4-3	.	TRBJ1-5	few	CASSQDTDQPQHF	TGCGCCAGCAGCCAGGACACTGATCAGCCCCAGCATTTT
16	TRBV4-2	TRBD2	TRBJ2-5	few	CASSQQLAGAQETQYF	TGTGCCAGCAGCCAACAGCTAGCGGGAGCGCAAGAGACCCAGTACTTC
14	TRBV25-1	.	TRBJ2-3	few	CASSQSRYSDTQYF	TGTGCCAGCAGTCAAAGCCGGTACTCAGATACGCAGTATTTT
14	TRBV5-1	.	TRBJ2-7	few	CASSLAGGSYEQYF	TGCGCCAGCAGCTTGGCAGGGGGGTCCTACGAGCAGTACTTC
13	TRBV30	.	TRBJ1-1	.	CAWSAGERTEAFF	TGTGCCTGGAGTGCCGGGGAACGCACTGAAGCTTTCTTT
16	TRBV18	TRBD2	TRBJ2-7	few	CASSRGLAGGPNEQYF	TGTGCCAGCTCACGGGGACTAGCGGGAGGGCCCAACGAGCAGTACTTC
14	TRBV7-2	.	TRBJ1-1	few	CASSLVGGNTEAFF	TGTGCCAGCAGCTTAGTAGGGGGGAACACTGAAGCTTTCTTT
15	TRBV9	TRBD2	TRBJ2-7	few	CASSPGTSGVYEQYF	TGTGCCAGCAGCCCCGGGACTAGCGGAGTCTACGAGCAGTACTTC
13	TRBV5-4	TRBD2	TRBJ2-1	.	CASNLAGGREQFF	TGTGCCAGCAATCTAGCGGGAGGGCGGGAGCAGTTCTTC
12	TRBV29-1	.	TRBJ1-3	.	CSGVNSGNTIYF	TGCAGCGGCGTAAACTCTGGAAACACCATATATTTT
12	TRBV6-6	.	TRBJ2-7	.	CASSYEGNEQYF	TGTGCCAGCAGTTACGAGGGCAACGAGCAGTACTTC
14	TRBV28	TRBD1	TRBJ2-7	few	CASRDRQRSYEQYF	TGTGCCAGCAGGGACAGGCAACGCTCCTACGAGCAGTACTTC
14	TRBV29-1	.	TRBJ1-2	few	CSVGQGRGLYGYTF	TGCAGCGTTGGGCAGGGAAGGGGCCTCTATGGCTACACCTTC
12	TRBV29-1	TRBD1	TRBJ1-1	few	CSVPGQGDEAFF	TGCAGCGTCCCCGGACAGGGCGATGAAGCTTTCTTT
15	TRBV7-9	.	TRBJ1-1	.	CASSRGQDQNTEAFF	TGTGCCAGCAGCCGGGGACAAGACCAGAACACTGAAGCTTTCTTT